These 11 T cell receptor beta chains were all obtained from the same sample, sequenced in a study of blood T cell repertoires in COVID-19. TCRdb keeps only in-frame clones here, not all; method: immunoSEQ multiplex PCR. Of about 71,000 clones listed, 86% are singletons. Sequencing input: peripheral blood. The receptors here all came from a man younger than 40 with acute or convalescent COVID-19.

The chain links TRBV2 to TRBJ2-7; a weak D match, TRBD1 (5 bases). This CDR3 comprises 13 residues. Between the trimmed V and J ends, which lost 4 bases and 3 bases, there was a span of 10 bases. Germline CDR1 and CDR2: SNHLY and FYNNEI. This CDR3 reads CASSVRGFYEQYV. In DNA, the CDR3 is TGTGCCAGCAGTGTAAGGGGTTTCTACGAGCAGTACGTC.

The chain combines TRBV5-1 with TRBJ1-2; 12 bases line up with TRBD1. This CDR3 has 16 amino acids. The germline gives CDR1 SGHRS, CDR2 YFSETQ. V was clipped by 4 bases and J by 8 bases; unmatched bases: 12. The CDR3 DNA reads TGCGCCAGCAGCAACAGAGGGACAGGGGGCGAAATAGGCTACACCTTC. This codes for CASSNRGTGGEIGYTF.

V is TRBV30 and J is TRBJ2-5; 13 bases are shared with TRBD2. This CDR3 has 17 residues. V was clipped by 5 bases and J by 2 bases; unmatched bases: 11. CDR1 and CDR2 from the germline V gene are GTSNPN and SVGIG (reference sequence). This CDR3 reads CAWGGGTSGVNQETQYF. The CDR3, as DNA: TGTGCCTGGGGAGGCGGGACTAGCGGGGTGAATCAAGAGACCCAGTACTTC. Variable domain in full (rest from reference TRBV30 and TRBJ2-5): SQTIHQWPATLVQPVGSPLSLECTVEGTSNPNLYWYRQAAGRGLQLLFYSVGIGQISSEVPQNLSASRPQDRQFILSSKKLLLSDSGFYLCAWGGGTSGVNQETQYFGPGTRLLVL.

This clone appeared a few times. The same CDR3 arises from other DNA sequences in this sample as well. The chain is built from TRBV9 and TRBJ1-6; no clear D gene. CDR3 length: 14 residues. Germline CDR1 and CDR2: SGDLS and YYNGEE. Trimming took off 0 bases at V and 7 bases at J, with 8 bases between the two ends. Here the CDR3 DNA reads TGTGCCAGCAGCGTAGTGGGCGACAATTCACCCCTCCACTTT. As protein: CASSVVGDNSPLHF.

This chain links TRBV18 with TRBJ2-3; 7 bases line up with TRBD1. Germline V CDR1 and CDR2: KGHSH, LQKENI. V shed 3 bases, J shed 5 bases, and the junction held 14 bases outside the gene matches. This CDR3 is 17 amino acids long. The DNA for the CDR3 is TGTGCCAGCTCACCCTTCCAAACGACAGGGAGCGTAGATACGCAGTATTTT. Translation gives CASSPFQTTGSVDTQYF.

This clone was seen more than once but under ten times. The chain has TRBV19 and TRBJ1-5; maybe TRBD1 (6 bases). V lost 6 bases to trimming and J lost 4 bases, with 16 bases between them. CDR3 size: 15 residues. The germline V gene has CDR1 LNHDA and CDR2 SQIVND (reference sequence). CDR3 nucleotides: TGTGCCAGTAGCGAGTATAGGGGGTCTAATCAGCCCCAGCATTTT. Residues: CASSEYRGSNQPQHF.

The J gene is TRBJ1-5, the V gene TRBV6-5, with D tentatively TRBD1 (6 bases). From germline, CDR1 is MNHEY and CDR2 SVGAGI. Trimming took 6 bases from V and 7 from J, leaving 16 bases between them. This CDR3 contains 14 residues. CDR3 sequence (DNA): TGTGCCAGCAGGCACAGGGCGGAGGAGCAGCCCCAGCATTTT. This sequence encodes CASRHRAEEQPQHF.

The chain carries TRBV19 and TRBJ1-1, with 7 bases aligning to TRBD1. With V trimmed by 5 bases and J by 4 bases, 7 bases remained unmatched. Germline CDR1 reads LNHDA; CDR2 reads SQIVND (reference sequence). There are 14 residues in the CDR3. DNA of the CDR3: TGTGCCAGTAGTGTCAGGTGGGACAGCACTGAAGCTTTCTTT. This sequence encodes CASSVRWDSTEAFF. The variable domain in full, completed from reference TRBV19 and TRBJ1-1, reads DGGITQSPKYLFRKEGQNVTLSCEQNLNHDAMYWYRQDPGQGLRLIYYSQIVNDFQKGDIAEGYSVSREKKESFPLTVTSAQKNPTAFYLCASSVRWDSTEAFFGQGTRLTVV.

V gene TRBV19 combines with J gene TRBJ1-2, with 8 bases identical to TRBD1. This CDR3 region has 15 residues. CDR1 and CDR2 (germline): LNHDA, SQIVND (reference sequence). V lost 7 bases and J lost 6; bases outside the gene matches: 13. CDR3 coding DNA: TGTGCCAGTACGCAGGGGGCGTTAAGAGGGGATGGCTACACCTTC. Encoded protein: CASTQGALRGDGYTF.

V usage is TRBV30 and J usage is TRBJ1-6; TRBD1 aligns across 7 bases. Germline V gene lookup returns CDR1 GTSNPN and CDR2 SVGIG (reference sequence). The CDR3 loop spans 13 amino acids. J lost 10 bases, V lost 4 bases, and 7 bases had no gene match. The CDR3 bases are TGTGCCTGGAACTTAGACAGGGACTCACCCCTCCACTTT. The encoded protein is CAWNLDRDSPLHF. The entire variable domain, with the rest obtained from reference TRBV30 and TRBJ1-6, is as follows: SQTIHQWPATLVQPVGSPLSLECTVEGTSNPNLYWYRQAAGRGLQLLFYSVGIGQISSEVPQNLSASRPQDRQFILSSKKLLLSDSGFYLCAWNLDRDSPLHFGNGTRLTVT.

Here the CDR3 DNA reads TGTGCCAGCTCACCAGGGACAGAGGGCCGCACAGATACGCAGTATTTT. It specifies CASSPGTEGRTDTQYF. The chain combines TRBV18 with TRBJ2-3; TRBD1 matches 7 bases. Germline V lookup: CDR1 KGHSH, CDR2 LQKENI. V shed 2 bases and J 1 base; nucleotides not matched to a gene: 6. The CDR3 contains 16 residues.